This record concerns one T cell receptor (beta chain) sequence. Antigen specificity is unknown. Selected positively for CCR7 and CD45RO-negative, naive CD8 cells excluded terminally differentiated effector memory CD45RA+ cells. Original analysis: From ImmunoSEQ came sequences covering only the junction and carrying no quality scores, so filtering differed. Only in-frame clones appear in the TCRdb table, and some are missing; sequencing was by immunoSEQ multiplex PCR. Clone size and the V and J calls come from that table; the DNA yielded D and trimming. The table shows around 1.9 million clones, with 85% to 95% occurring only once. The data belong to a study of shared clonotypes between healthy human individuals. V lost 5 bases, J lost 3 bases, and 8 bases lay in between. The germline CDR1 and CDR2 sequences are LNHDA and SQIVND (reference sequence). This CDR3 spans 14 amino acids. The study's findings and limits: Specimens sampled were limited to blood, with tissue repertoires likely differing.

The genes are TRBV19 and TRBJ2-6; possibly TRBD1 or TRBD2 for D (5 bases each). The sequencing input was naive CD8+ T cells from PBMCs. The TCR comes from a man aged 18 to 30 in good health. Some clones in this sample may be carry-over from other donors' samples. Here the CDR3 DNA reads TGTGCCAGTAGTGGGGGTCGTGGGGCCAACGTCCTGACTTTC. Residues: CASSGGRGANVLTF.